This T cell receptor (beta chain) was documented in a study of control samples from healthy donors and cancer patients. Here immunoSEQ multiplex PCR was the method, and the copy in TCRdb shows in-frame clones only, minus some. The sample records approximately 58,000 clones, around 87% being singletons. Trimming cost V 4 bases and J 7 bases, with 16 bases left between them. From germline, CDR1 is MNHEY and CDR2 SVGAGI. This CDR3 region has 14 residues. The receptor comes from a woman aged 60-70 years with lung cancer. The rearrangement links TRBV6-5 to TRBJ1-1; unclear D gene. The material sequenced was PBMCs. The CDR3, as DNA: TGTGCCAGCAGTTTTATGTCGATATCAGGTGAAGCTTTCTTT. This gives the protein CASSFMSISGEAFF.